Listed below are T cell receptor beta chains from one sample, sequenced in a study of cytomegalovirus exposure and HLA in healthy donors. The table came from immunoSEQ multiplex PCR; TCRdb's copy has only in-frame clones and leaves some out. The table lists some 130,000 clones, roughly 83% of them singletons. The sequencing input was PBMCs. These receptors were obtained from a female donor in good health and CMV-seronegative. Each CDR3 is given with its conserved first and last residue. The D gene is left open where the match is weak. Size tells how often a clone was seen (once, few, many) or the class of an expanded clone, and some rows leave it out.

cdr3_aa cdr3_nt j_call v_call clone_size d_call
CASSPGLETDTQYF TGTGCCAGCAGCCCGGGACTAGAAACAGATACGCAGTATTTT TRBJ2-3 TRBV9 . TRBD2
CASSTGQGGPYEQYF TGCGCCAGCAGCACGGGACAGGGCGGCCCCTACGAGCAGTACTTC TRBJ2-7 TRBV5-1 . TRBD1
CASSLDGGVGEQFF TGTGCCAGCAGCTTAGACGGGGGTGTTGGTGAGCAGTTCTTC TRBJ2-1 TRBV7-2 many .
CASSARSSPYEQYF TGTGCCAGCAGTGCGCGATCGAGCCCCTACGAGCAGTACTTC TRBJ2-7 TRBV6-5 . .
CAWSVVAGGDEQFF TGTGCCTGGAGTGTTGTAGCAGGAGGGGATGAGCAGTTCTTC TRBJ2-1 TRBV30 . .
CASSQDTSRNTIYF TGCGCCAGCAGCCAAGATACGAGCAGAAACACCATATATTTT TRBJ1-3 TRBV4-3 . .
CASSLTRGGNSPLHF TGTGCCAGCAGTTTAACCAGGGGCGGAAATTCACCCCTCCACTTT TRBJ1-6 TRBV5-8 . .
CASSPEVTTEYGYTF TGTGCCAGCTCACCAGAAGTTACGACGGAGTATGGCTACACCTTC TRBJ1-2 TRBV18 . .
CASSPPGNSYEQYF TGTGCCAGCAGCCCCCCGGGGAACTCCTACGAGCAGTACTTC TRBJ2-7 TRBV28 . .
CASSLEGQGNQPQHF TGTGCCAGCAGTTTGGAGGGACAGGGCAATCAGCCCCAGCATTTT TRBJ1-5 TRBV28 . TRBD1
CASSLGGVGQPQHF TGTGCCAGCAGCTTAGGGGGGGTCGGTCAGCCCCAGCATTTT TRBJ1-5 TRBV7-9 . .
CASSTLGGEQFF TGTGCCAGCAGCACCTTGGGAGGCGAGCAGTTCTTC TRBJ2-1 TRBV7-9 . .
CAWSVDSGTEAFF TGTGCCTGGAGTGTAGACAGTGGCACTGAAGCTTTCTTT TRBJ1-1 TRBV30 few .
CASSLGRSSYNSPLHF TGTGCCAGCAGCTTAGGGAGAAGCTCCTATAATTCACCCCTCCACTTT TRBJ1-6 TRBV13 . .
CARMTPDRDNQPQHF TGTGCCAGGATGACCCCCGACAGGGATAATCAGCCCCAGCATTTT TRBJ1-5 TRBV27 . TRBD1
CASSSDRSSYNSPLHF TGTGCCAGCAGTTCTGACCGGAGCTCCTATAATTCACCCCTCCACTTT TRBJ1-6 TRBV5-6 . .
CASSIDGYSNQPQHF TGTGCCAGTAGTATAGACGGGTATAGCAATCAGCCCCAGCATTTT TRBJ1-5 TRBV19 . .
CASSLESRGGTGELFF TGCGCCAGCAGCCTAGAAAGCCGGGGGGGCACCGGGGAGCTGTTTTTT TRBJ2-2 TRBV4-1 . TRBD2
CASSVETSGGTGELFF TGTGCCAGCAGCGTAGAGACTAGCGGGGGAACCGGGGAGCTGTTTTTT TRBJ2-2 TRBV9 . TRBD2
CASSGEVAYGYTF TGTGCCAGCAGTGGGGAGGTGGCGTATGGCTACACCTTC TRBJ1-2 TRBV2 few .
CASSRPGTGSYEQYF TGTGCCAGCAGTCGCCCCGGGACAGGGTCCTACGAGCAGTACTTC TRBJ2-7 TRBV4-2 . TRBD1
CASTRGTGETQYF TGTGCCAGTACACGGGGGACGGGAGAGACCCAGTACTTC TRBJ2-5 TRBV19 . .
CSVEGGRKTQYF TGCAGCGTTGAAGGGGGGCGGAAGACCCAGTACTTC TRBJ2-5 TRBV29-1 . .
CASSSLDRVQETQYF TGTGCCAGCAGTAGCTTAGACAGGGTACAAGAGACCCAGTACTTC TRBJ2-5 TRBV28 . TRBD1
CASSLNSGLVAGEQFF TGTGCCAGCAGCTTAAATTCGGGACTAGTCGCCGGTGAGCAGTTCTTC TRBJ2-1 TRBV13 . TRBD2
CASSLQGFTYEQYF TGTGCCAGCAGCTTACAGGGGTTTACCTACGAGCAGTACTTC TRBJ2-7 TRBV5-4 . TRBD1
CASSQGLGLAGIAKNIQYF TGCGCCAGCAGCCAAGGGCTGGGACTAGCGGGGATAGCCAAAAACATTCAGTACTTC TRBJ2-4 TRBV4-3 . TRBD2
CASSESDSGYNEQFF TGTGCCAGCAGTGAATCCGATAGCGGATACAATGAGCAGTTCTTC TRBJ2-1 TRBV6-1 . .
CASSWDRQETQYF TGTGCCAGCAGCTGGGACAGGCAAGAGACCCAGTACTTC TRBJ2-5 TRBV13 . TRBD1
CARTGTGANVLTF TGTGCCAGGACAGGAACTGGGGCCAACGTCCTGACTTTC TRBJ2-6 TRBV30 . TRBD1
CASSGLVAGYYNEQFF TGTGCCAGCAGCGGCCTTGTAGCGGGTTATTACAATGAGCAGTTCTTC TRBJ2-1 TRBV5-6 . TRBD2
CASSRGTGDSPLHF TGTGCCAGCAGCCGCGGGACAGGGGATTCACCCCTCCACTTT TRBJ1-6 TRBV7-6 . TRBD1
CASSILRDSTYEQYF TGTGCCAGCAGCATACTGCGGGACAGCACCTACGAGCAGTACTTC TRBJ2-7 TRBV7-9 . .
CASSRVRDSYNEQFF TGTGCCAGTAGTAGGGTCAGGGACTCCTACAATGAGCAGTTCTTC TRBJ2-1 TRBV19 . .
CASSSPPDGYTF TGTGCCAGCAGCTCCCCCCCGGATGGCTACACCTTC TRBJ1-2 TRBV7-2 . .
CASTPGGGQPQHF TGTGCCAGCACCCCAGGGGGCGGTCAGCCCCAGCATTTT TRBJ1-5 TRBV28 . TRBD1
CASSISDSGELFF TGCGCCAGCAGCATCTCGGACTCCGGGGAGCTGTTTTTT TRBJ2-2 TRBV5-1 . .
CASSLGQGVQPQHF TGTGCCAGCAGCTTAGGACAGGGGGTTCAGCCCCAGCATTTT TRBJ1-5 TRBV5-5 . TRBD1
CASSSKARETQYF TGTGCCAGCAGCTCCAAGGCCAGGGAGACCCAGTACTTC TRBJ2-5 TRBV7-2 . .
CASSSIDEASEQYF TGTGCCAGCAGCTCCATTGACGAGGCTAGCGAGCAGTACTTC TRBJ2-7 TRBV7-6 . .